This is a list of T cell receptor beta chains from one sample in a study of PD-L1 blockade in urothelial cancer. Sequenced by immunoSEQ multiplex PCR; TCRdb stores in-frame clones only, minus some. Counted here are tens of thousands of clones, around 80% occurring once; the ten biggest clones make up 4%. The sample consisted of PBMCs, taken around atezolizumab (anti-PD-L1) treatment. These receptors came from a man aged 70 or older with urothelial cancer. The CDR3 runs from the conserved cysteine through the conserved F or W. The D gene is left open where the match is weak. A row's size may be missing; if present it is once, few, many or a size class.

.	TRBV9	TRBJ2-2	TRBD1	TGTGCCAGCAGCGTGCTGGGACAGGGGCCTACCACCGGGGAGCTGTTTTTT	CASSVLGQGPTTGELFF
.	TRBV29-1	TRBJ2-3	.	TGCAGCGTTGTCCCCCGAGGGACAGATACGCAGTATTTT	CSVVPRGTDTQYF
.	TRBV5-1	TRBJ1-1	TRBD1	TGCGCCAGCGGACCCGACAGGGGCACTGAAGCTTTCTTT	CASGPDRGTEAFF
.	TRBV18	TRBJ2-1	.	TGTGCCAGCTCACTAACACGTAACAATGAGCAGTTCTTC	CASSLTRNNEQFF
.	TRBV5-1	TRBJ2-1	TRBD2	TGCGCCAGCAGCCTTCGGACTAGCGGGAGATCGAATGAGCAGTTCTTC	CASSLRTSGRSNEQFF
.	TRBV6-6	TRBJ2-5	TRBD1	TGTGCCAGTAATCCCGCCGGGACAGGGGGCAGGAAGACCCAGTACTTC	CASNPAGTGGRKTQYF
.	TRBV19	TRBJ2-3	.	TGTGCCAGTAGTATCGGTCTAAGATCAGATACGCAGTATTTT	CASSIGLRSDTQYF
.	TRBV7-3	TRBJ1-6	TRBD1	TGTGCCAGCAGCTTAAGGGAGGACAGGGCTTCACCCCTCCACTTT	CASSLREDRASPLHF
.	TRBV6-1	TRBJ2-7	.	TGTGCCAGCAGTGCACTCGGTCGAGACGAGCAGTACTTC	CASSALGRDEQYF
.	TRBV14	TRBJ2-1	.	TGTGCCAGCAGCTTCGGGTCTCTGCGGGGTGAGCAGTTCTTC	CASSFGSLRGEQFF
.	TRBV27	TRBJ2-5	.	TGTGCCAGCAGTTTTCGGGGTGGCGAAGAGACCCAGTACTTC	CASSFRGGEETQYF
.	TRBV5-1	TRBJ2-1	TRBD2	TGCGCCAGCAGCTCCGGGACTAGGGAAGAGCAGTTCTTC	CASSSGTREEQFF
.	TRBV28	TRBJ2-7	.	TGTGCCAGCAGTTCCCTCTCGGGTTTAACTACAGGCTACGAGCAGTACTTC	CASSSLSGLTTGYEQYF
medium-sized	TRBV2	TRBJ2-7	TRBD1	TGTGCCAGCAGTGGTCCGATCGGGACAGTCTCCTACGAGCAGTACTTC	CASSGPIGTVSYEQYF
.	TRBV7-2	TRBJ2-7	TRBD2	TGTGCCAGCAGCGCCCTAGCGGGAGGGGGGGAGCAGTACTTC	CASSALAGGGEQYF
.	TRBV29-1	TRBJ2-1	TRBD2	TGCAGCGTCCCTAGCGGGAGATCCTACAATGAGCAGTTCTTC	CSVPSGRSYNEQFF
.	TRBV18	TRBJ1-2	.	TGTGCCAGCTCACCACGTGAAGGGGACTATGGCTACACCTTC	CASSPREGDYGYTF
.	TRBV5-8	TRBJ2-1	TRBD2	TGTGCCAGCAGCTTGGAGGAACTAGCGGGGACTGAGCAGTTCTTC	CASSLEELAGTEQFF
.	TRBV2	TRBJ2-7	TRBD2	TGTGCCAGCAAGGGAGGGCAGGGTCACGACGAGCAGTACTTC	CASKGGQGHDEQYF
.	TRBV4-1	TRBJ2-5	TRBD1	TGCGCCAGCAGCCAAGCCCCCGGGACAGGGGGCCAAGAGACCCAGTACTTC	CASSQAPGTGGQETQYF
.	TRBV9	TRBJ2-5	.	TGTGCCAGCAGCGGGGGGGTGCAAGAGACCCAGTACTTC	CASSGGVQETQYF
.	TRBV2	TRBJ1-5	.	TGTGCCAGCAGTCTACGGCAGGGTTTCAGGGTCGGCAATCAGCCCCAGCATTTT	CASSLRQGFRVGNQPQHF
.	TRBV7-6	TRBJ2-1	TRBD2	TGTGCCAGCAGCCCAGGAGTTAGCGGGAGGGACGGTGAGCAGTTCTTC	CASSPGVSGRDGEQFF
once	TRBV19	TRBJ2-3	TRBD2	TGTGCCAGTAGTATAGATCTATTAGCGGGAGGCACAGATACGCAGTATTTT	CASSIDLLAGGTDTQYF